This T cell receptor (beta chain) was sequenced in a study of STAT3 mutations in large granular lymphocyte leukemia. Study-level points and caveats: In T-cell large granular lymphocyte leukemia, about half of patients showed multiple immunodominant subclonotypes. Samples missed the first appearance of the clone.

Note on this clone: Antigen specificity is unknown.

TCRdb's copy holds only in-frame clones and misses some; the assay was immunoSEQ multiplex PCR. Here the sample spans some 17,000 clones, 84% being singletons. The germline gives CDR1 LGHNA, CDR2 YNFKEQ. The length of the CDR3 is 14 residues. With 5 bases removed from V and 9 bases from J, the gap between germline ends came to 14 bases. The rearrangement joins TRBV4-2 to TRBJ1-6; D remains unclear. The TCR comes from a man aged 45-65 years with T-cell large granular lymphocyte leukemia. Some clones in this sample may be carry-over from other donors' samples. Input material: peripheral blood mononuclear cells. DNA for the CDR3: TGTGCCAGCAGCTCTGACACGGAGCTTTCACCCCTCCACTTT. This codes for CASSSDTELSPLHF.